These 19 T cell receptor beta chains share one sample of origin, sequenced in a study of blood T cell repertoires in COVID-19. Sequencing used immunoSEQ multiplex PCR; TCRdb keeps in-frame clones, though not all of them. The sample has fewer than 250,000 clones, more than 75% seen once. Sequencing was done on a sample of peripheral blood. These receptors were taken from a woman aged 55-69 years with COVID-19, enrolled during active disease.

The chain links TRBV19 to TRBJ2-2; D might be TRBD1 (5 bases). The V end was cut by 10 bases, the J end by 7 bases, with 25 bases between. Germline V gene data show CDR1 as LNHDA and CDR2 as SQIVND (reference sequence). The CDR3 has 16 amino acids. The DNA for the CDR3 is TGTGCCACCGGTTCTCAAGGAGACAGTTCCCTCGGGGAGCTGTTTTTT. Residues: CATGSQGDSSLGELFF.

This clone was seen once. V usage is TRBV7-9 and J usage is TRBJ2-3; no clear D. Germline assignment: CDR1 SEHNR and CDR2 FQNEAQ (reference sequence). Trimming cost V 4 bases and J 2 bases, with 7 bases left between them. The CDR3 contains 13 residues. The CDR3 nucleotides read TGTGCCAGCAGCTCTTTAAACACAGATACGCAGTATTTT. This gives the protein CASSSLNTDTQYF.

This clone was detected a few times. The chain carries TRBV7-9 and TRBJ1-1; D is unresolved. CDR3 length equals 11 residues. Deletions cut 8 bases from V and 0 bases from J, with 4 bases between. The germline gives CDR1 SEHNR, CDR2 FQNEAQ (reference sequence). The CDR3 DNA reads TGTGCCAGCCAGATGAACACTGAAGCTTTCTTT. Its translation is CASQMNTEAFF. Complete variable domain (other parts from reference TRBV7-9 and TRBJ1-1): DTGVSQNPRHKITKRGQNVTFRCDPISEHNRLYWYRQTLGQGPEFLTYFQNEAQLEKSRLLSDRFSAERPKGSFSTLEIQRTEQGDSAMYLCASQMNTEAFFGQGTRLTVV.

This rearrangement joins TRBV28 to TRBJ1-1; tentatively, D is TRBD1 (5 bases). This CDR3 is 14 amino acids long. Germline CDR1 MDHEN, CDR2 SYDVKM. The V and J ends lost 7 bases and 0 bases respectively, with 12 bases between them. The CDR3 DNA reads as TGTGCCAGCATTAAGGGGAGGGTGAACACTGAAGCTTTCTTT. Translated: CASIKGRVNTEAFF.

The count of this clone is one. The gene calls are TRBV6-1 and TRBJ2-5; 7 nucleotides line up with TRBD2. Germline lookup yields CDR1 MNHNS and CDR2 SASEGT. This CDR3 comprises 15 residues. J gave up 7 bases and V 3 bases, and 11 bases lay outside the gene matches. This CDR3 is CASSEGLPTPGTQYF. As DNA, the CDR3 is TGTGCCAGCAGTGAGGGACTACCCACGCCAGGGACCCAGTACTTC.

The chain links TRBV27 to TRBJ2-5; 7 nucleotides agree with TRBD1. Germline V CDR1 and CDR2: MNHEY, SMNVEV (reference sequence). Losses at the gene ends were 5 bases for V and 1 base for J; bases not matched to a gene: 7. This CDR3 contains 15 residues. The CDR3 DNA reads TGTGCCAGCAGTCAGCAGACAGGGCTCCAAGAGACCCAGTACTTC. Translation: CASSQQTGLQETQYF.

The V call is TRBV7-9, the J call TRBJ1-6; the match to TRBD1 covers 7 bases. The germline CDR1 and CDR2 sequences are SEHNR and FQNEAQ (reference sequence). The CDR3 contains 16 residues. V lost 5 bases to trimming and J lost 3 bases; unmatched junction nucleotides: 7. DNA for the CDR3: TGTGCCAGCAGCGTGAGCCGACAGGGCTATAATTCACCCCTCCACTTT. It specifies CASSVSRQGYNSPLHF.

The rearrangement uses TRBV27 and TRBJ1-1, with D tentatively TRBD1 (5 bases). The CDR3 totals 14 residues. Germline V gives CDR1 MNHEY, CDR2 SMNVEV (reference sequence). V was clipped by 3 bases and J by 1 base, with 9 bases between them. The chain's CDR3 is CASSLYTGNTEAFF. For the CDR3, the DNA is TGTGCCAGCAGTTTGTATACAGGGAACACTGAAGCTTTCTTT.

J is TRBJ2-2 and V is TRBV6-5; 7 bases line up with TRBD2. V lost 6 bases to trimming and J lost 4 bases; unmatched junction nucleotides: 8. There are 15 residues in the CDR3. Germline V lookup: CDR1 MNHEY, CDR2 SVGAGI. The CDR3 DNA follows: TGTGCCAGCAGCCCGGCGGGGAGGGGCACCGGGGAGCTGTTTTTT. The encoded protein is CASSPAGRGTGELFF.

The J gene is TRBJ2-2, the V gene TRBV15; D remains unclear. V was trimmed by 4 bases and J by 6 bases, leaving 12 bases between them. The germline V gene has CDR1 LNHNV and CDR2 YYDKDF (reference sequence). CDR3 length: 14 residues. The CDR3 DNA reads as TGTGCCACCAGCATACAATACCCCCCCGGGGAGCTGTTTTTT. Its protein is CATSIQYPPGELFF. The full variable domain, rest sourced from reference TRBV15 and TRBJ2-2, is DAMVIQNPRYQVTQFGKPVTLSCSQTLNHNVMYWYQQKSSQAPKLLFHYYDKDFNNEADTPDNFQSRRPNTSFCFLDIRSPGLGDTAMYLCATSIQYPPGELFFGEGSRLTVL.

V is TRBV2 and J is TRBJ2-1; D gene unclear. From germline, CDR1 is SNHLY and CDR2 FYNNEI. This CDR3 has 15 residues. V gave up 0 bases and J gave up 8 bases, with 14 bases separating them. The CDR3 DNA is TGTGCCAGCAGTGAAGCCAGGTGGAAAGGATATGAGCAGTTCTTC. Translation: CASSEARWKGYEQFF.

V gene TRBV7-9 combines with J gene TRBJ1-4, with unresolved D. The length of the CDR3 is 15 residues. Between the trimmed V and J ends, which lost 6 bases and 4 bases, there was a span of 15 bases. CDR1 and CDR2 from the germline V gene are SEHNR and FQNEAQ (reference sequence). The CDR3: CASSPPGVINEKLFF. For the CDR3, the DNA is TGTGCCAGCAGTCCGCCGGGAGTTATTAATGAAAAACTGTTTTTT.

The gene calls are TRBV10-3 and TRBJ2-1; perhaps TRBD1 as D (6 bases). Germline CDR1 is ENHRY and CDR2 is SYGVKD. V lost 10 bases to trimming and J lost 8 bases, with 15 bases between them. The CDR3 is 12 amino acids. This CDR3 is CATGASPYEQFF. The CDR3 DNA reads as TGTGCCACAGGGGCTAGTCCCTATGAGCAGTTCTTC.

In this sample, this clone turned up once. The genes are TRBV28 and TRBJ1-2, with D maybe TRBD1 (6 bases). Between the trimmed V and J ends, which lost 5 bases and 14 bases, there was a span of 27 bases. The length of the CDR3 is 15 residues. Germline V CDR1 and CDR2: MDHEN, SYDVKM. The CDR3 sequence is CASSKGRVERGSTTF. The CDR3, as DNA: TGTGCCAGCAGTAAGGGTCGTGTAGAGAGGGGGTCTACAACCTTC.

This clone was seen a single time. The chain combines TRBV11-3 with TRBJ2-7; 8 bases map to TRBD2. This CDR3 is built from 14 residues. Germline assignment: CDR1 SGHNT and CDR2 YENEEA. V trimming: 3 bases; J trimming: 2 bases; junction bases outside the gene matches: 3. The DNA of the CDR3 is TGTGCCAGCAGCTTTGGGACTAGGGCCTACGAGCAGTACTTC. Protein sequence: CASSFGTRAYEQYF.

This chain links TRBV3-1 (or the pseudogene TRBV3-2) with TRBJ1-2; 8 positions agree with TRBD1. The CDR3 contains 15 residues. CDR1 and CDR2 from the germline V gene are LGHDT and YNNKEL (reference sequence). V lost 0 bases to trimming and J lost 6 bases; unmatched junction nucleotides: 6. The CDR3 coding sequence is TGTGCCAGCAGCCAAGATGCAGGGGGCAACAATGGCTACACCTTC. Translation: CASSQDAGGNNGYTF.

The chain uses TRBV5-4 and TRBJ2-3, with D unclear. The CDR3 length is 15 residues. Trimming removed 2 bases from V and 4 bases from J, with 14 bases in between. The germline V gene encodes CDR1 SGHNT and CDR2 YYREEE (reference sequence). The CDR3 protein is CASSLSTTRPDTQYF. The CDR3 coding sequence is TGTGCCAGCAGCTTAAGTACCACCAGGCCAGATACGCAGTATTTT.

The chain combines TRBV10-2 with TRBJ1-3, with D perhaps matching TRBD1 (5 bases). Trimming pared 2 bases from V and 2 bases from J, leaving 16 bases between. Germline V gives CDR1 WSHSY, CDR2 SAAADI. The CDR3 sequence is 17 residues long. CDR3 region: CASSEGGWQDPGNTIYF. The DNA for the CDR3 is TGCGCCAGCAGTGAGGGGGGGTGGCAGGACCCTGGAAACACCATATATTTT.

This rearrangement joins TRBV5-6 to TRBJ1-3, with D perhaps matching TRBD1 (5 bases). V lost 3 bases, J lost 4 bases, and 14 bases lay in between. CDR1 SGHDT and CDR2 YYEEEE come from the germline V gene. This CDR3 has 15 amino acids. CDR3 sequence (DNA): TGTGCCAGCAGCTCCAGGGCGGCCTTCGGAAACACCATATATTTT. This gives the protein CASSSRAAFGNTIYF.